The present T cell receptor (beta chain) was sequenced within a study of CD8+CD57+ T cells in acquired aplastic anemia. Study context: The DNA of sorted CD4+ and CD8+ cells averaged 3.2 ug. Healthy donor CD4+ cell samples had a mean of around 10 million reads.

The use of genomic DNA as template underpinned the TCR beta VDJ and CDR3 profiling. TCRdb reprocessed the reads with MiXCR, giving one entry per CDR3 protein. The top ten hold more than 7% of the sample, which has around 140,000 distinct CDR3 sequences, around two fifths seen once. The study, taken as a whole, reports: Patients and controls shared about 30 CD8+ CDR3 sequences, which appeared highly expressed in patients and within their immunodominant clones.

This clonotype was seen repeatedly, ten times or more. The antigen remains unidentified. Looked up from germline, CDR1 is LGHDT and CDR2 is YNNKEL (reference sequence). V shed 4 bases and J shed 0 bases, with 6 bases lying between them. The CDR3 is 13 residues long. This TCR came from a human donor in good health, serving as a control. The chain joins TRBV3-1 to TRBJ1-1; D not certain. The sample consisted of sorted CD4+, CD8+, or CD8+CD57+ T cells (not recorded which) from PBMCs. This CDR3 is CASSPSMNTEAFF. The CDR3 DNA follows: TGTGCCAGCAGCCCCAGCATGAACACTGAAGCTTTCTTT.